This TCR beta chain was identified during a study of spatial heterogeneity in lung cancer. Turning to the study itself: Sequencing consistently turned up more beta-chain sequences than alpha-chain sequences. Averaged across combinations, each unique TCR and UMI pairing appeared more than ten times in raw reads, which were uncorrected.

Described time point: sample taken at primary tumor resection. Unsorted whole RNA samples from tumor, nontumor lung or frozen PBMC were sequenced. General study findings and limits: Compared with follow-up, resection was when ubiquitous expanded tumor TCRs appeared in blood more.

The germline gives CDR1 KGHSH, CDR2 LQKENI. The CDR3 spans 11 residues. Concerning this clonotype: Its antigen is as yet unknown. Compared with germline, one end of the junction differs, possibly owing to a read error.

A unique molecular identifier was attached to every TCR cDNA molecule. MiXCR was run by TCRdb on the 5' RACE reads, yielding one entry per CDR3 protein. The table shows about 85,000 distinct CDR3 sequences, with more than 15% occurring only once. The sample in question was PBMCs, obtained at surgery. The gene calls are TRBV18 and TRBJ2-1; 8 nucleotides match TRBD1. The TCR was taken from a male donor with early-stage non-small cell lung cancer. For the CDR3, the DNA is TGTGCCAGCTCACCCGGACAGGGTTTGCTCTTC. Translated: CASSPGQGLLF.